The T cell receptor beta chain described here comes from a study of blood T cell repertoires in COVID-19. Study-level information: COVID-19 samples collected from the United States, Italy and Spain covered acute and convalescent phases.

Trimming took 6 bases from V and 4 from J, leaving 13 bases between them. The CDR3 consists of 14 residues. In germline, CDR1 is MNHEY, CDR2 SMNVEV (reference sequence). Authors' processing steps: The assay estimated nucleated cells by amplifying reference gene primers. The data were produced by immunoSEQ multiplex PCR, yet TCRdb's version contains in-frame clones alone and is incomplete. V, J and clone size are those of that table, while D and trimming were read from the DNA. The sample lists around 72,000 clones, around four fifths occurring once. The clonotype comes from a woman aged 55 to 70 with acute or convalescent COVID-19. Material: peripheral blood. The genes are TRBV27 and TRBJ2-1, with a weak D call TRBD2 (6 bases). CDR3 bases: TGTGCCAGCAGCCCACTGGGGGGATACAATGAGCAGTTCTTC. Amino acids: CASSPLGGYNEQFF.